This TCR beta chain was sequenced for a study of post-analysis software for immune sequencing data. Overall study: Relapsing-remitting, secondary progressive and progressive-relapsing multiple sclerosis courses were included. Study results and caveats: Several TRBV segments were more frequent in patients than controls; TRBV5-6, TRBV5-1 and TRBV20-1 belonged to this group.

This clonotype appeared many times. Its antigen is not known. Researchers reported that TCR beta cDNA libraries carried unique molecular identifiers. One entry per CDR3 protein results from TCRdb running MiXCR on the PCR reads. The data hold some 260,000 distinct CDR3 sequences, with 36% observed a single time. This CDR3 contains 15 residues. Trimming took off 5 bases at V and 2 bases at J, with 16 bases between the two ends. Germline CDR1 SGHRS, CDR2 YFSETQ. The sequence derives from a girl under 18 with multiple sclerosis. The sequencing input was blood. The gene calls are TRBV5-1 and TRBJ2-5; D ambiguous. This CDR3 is CASRGWSSVQETQYF. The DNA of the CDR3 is TGCGCCAGCAGGGGGTGGAGCTCGGTTCAAGAGACCCAGTACTTC.